Listed here are 27 T cell receptor beta chains from one sample, sequenced in a study of monozygotic twins with inflammatory bowel disease. Reanalyzing the 5' RACE reads, TCRdb keeps one entry per CDR3 protein, without DNA. The sample totals around 210,000 distinct CDR3 sequences. Sequenced material: blood. The receptor source for this set is a human donor with ulcerative colitis or Crohn's disease, or a healthy co-twin of an affected twin (not recorded which).

This chain links TRBV5-1 with TRBJ2-1; TCRdb's assignment of TRBD2 cannot be checked, as there is no DNA. The length of the CDR3 is 17 residues. Germline CDR1 and CDR2: SGHRS and YFSETQ. This chain's CDR3 is CASSHHFTSRAHNEQFF.

The gene calls are TRBV28 and TRBJ2-7; there is no DNA to check the TCRdb D call of TRBD1. In germline, CDR1 is MDHEN, CDR2 SYDVKM. This CDR3 has 13 amino acids. The CDR3 sequence is CASSLPGDREQYF.

The chain employs TRBV20-1 and TRBJ2-7. Germline assignment: CDR1 DFQATT and CDR2 SNEGSKA (reference sequence). This CDR3 is built from 13 residues. CDR3 loop: CSASDGLAGEQYF.

The rearrangement uses TRBV6-6 and TRBJ1-1; the TRBD1 assignment by TCRdb is unverifiable without DNA. Germline V gene sequence: CDR1 MNHNY, CDR2 SVGAGI (reference sequence). The CDR3 is 14 residues long. CDR3 region: CASSYAGGYTEAFF.

V is TRBV12-3 or TRBV12-4 and J is TRBJ1-6; the D call of TRBD1 rests on TCRdb alone, since no DNA is present to check it. The CDR3 totals 15 residues. CDR3 region: CASSLTGLNNSPLHF.

The J gene is TRBJ2-3, the V gene TRBV7-9; TCRdb proposes TRBD1, but this gene call is untestable without DNA. Germline V gene lookup returns CDR1 SEHNR and CDR2 FQNEAQ (reference sequence). The CDR3 has 14 amino acids. The CDR3 is CASSPGLQQDTQYF.

The chain combines TRBV20-1 with TRBJ2-3; TCRdb lists TRBD2, though no DNA is available to test this call. The CDR3 contains 14 residues. The germline V gene encodes CDR1 DFQATT and CDR2 SNEGSKA (reference sequence). This CDR3 is CSAIGLAGVDTQYF.

This sequence joins TRBV5-6 and TRBJ2-1; no DNA is available, so the TRBD2 call from TCRdb remains unchecked. The CDR3 is 16 residues long. Germline CDR1 SGHDT, CDR2 YYEEEE. The CDR3 here is CASSLRAGVIYNEQFF.

This chain links TRBV12-3 or TRBV12-4 with TRBJ2-1. CDR3 length: 15 residues. CDR3 amino acids: CASSPGWSTDNEQFF.

The chain recombines TRBV5-1 with TRBJ2-7; as DNA is missing, the TRBD2 call by TCRdb cannot be tested. From germline, CDR1 is SGHRS and CDR2 YFSETQ. The CDR3 consists of 12 residues. Here the CDR3 reads CASSLGGGEQYF.

The rearrangement uses TRBV4-2 and TRBJ2-4; TCRdb calls TRBD1, which cannot be checked without DNA. The CDR3 totals 16 residues. Germline CDR1 is LGHNA and CDR2 is YNFKEQ. The CDR3 region is CASSPIGQAAKNIQYF.

The rearrangement links TRBV7-2 to TRBJ2-5; TCRdb's D gene call, TRBD2, goes unchecked for lack of DNA. Germline CDR1 SGHTA, CDR2 FQGNSA. The CDR3 covers 16 residues. This CDR3 is CASIPGLAGEQETQYF.

This sequence joins TRBV7-9 and TRBJ2-7. Germline V CDR1 and CDR2: SEHNR, FQNEAQ (reference sequence). This CDR3 contains 12 residues. The CDR3 spells CASSTTFYEQYF.

J is TRBJ2-1 and V is TRBV4-1; without DNA, the TCRdb call of TRBD1 cannot be checked. Germline assignment: CDR1 MGHRA and CDR2 YSYEKL. The CDR3 totals 13 residues. The CDR3 protein is CASSPRPPDEQFF.

This chain connects TRBV5-6 to TRBJ2-7. From germline, CDR1 is SGHDT and CDR2 YYEEEE. The CDR3 runs 12 residues. The CDR3 is CASSAQRGVQYF.

The chain joins TRBV7-3 to TRBJ2-5; TCRdb outputs TRBD2, but without DNA this stays unchecked. Germline V gives CDR1 SGHTA, CDR2 FQGTGA. CDR3 size: 18 residues. CDR3 protein: CASSFGTSGRRVGETQYF. The full variable domain, its missing parts supplied by reference TRBV7-3 and TRBJ2-5, is GAGVSQTPSNKVTEKGKYVELRCDPISGHTALYWYRQSLGQGPEFLIYFQGTGAADDSGLPNDRFFAVRPEGSVSTLKIQRTERGDSAVYLCASSFGTSGRRVGETQYFGPGTRLLVL.

The genes are TRBV4-3 and TRBJ2-7. Germline CDR1 reads LGHNA; CDR2 reads YSLEER. This CDR3 spans 16 amino acids. This chain's CDR3 is CASSQGPVANYYEQYF.

The rearrangement uses TRBV7-9 and TRBJ2-5; TCRdb gives TRBD2 as the D gene, but with no DNA this cannot be confirmed. The CDR3 is 16 residues long. CDR1 SEHNR and CDR2 FQNEAQ come from the germline V gene (reference sequence). CDR3 residues: CASTPGLAGGQETQYF.

The chain joins TRBV5-6 to TRBJ2-7; TCRdb reports TRBD1, a call that lacks DNA to check it against. The CDR3 has 13 residues. Germline lookup yields CDR1 SGHDT and CDR2 YYEEEE. CDR3 residues: CASSFGGGYEQYF.

The V and J genes are TRBV5-4 and TRBJ2-3; absent DNA, TCRdb's TRBD1 call cannot be checked. The CDR3 is 13 amino acids. In germline, CDR1 is SGHNT, CDR2 YYREEE (reference sequence). This chain's CDR3 is CASSLTAQGPINF.

The chain uses TRBV7-9 and TRBJ1-2. Germline CDR1 SEHNR, CDR2 FQNEAQ (reference sequence). The CDR3 runs 13 residues. Here the CDR3 reads CASNPMALEGYTF.

The genes are TRBV5-4 and TRBJ2-2; TCRdb outputs TRBD1, but without DNA this stays unchecked. The CDR3 extends over 16 amino acids. Germline lookup yields CDR1 SGHNT and CDR2 YYREEE (reference sequence). The CDR3 is CASSGGSSSITGELFF. Complete variable domain (other parts from reference TRBV5-4 and TRBJ2-2): ETGVTQSPTHLIKTRGQQVTLRCSSQSGHNTVSWYQQALGQGPQFIFQYYREEENGRGNFPPRFSGLQFPNYSSELNVNALELDDSALYLCASSGGSSSITGELFFGEGSRLTVL.

The chain carries TRBV29-1 and TRBJ2-2; TCRdb outputs TRBD1, but without DNA this stays unchecked. The CDR3 is 13 amino acids. Germline CDR1 is SQVTM and CDR2 is ANQGSEA. The CDR3 spells CSGSGANTGELFF.

This sequence joins TRBV5-1 and TRBJ2-7. Germline assignment: CDR1 SGHRS and CDR2 YFSETQ. There are 13 residues in the CDR3. The CDR3 reads CASSSVPADPQDF.

CDR3 residues: CASSLAGQGRNNEQFF. The chain joins TRBV5-4 to TRBJ2-1; TCRdb designates TRBD1, a call that cannot be tested without DNA. Germline values: CDR1 SGHNT, CDR2 YYREEE (reference sequence). The CDR3 is made up of 16 amino acids.

The chain couples TRBV14 to TRBJ2-3. The CDR3 has 12 residues. CDR1 and CDR2 from the germline V gene are SGHDN and FVKESK. CDR3 protein: CASSRQTYTQYF.

The V gene is TRBV6-1, the J gene TRBJ2-2. The CDR3 has 13 residues. Germline V CDR1 and CDR2: MNHNS, SASEGT. CDR3 amino acids: CASKLLGTGELFF.